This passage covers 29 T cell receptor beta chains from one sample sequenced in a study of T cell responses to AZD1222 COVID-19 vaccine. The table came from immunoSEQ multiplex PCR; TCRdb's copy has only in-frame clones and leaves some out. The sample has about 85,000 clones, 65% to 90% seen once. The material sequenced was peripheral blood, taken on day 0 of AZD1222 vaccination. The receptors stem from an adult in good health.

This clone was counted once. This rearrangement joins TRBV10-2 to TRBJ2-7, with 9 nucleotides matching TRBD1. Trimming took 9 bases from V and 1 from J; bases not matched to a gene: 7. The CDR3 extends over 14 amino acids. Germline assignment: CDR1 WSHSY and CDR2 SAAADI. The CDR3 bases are TGCGCCAGTAAACGGACAGGGGATTCCTACGAGCAGTACTTC. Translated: CASKRTGDSYEQYF.

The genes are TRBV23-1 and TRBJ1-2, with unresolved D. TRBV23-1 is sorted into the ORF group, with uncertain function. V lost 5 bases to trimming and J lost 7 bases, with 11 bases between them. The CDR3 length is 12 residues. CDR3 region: CASSLTGGGYTF. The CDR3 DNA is TGCGCCAGCAGTTTAACCGGAGGTGGCTACACCTTC.

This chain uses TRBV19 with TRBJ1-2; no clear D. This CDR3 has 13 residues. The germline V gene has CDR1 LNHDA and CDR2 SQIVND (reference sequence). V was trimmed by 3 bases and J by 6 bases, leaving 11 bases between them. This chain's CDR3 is CASSMRLQDGYTF. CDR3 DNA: TGTGCCAGTAGTATGCGGCTCCAGGATGGCTACACCTTC.

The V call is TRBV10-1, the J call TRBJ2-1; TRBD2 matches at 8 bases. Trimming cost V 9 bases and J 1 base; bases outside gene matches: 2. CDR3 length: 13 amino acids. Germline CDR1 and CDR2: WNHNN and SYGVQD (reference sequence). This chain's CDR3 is CARPGGSYNEQFF. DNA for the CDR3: TGCGCCAGACCGGGGGGGTCCTACAATGAGCAGTTCTTC.

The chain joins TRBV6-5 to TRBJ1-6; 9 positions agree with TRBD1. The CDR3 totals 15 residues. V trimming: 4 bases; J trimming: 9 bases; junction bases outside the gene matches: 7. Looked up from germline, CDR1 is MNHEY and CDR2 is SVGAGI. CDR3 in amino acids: CASSSGGTGSSPLHF. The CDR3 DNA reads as TGTGCCAGCAGTTCGGGGGGGACAGGGAGTTCACCCCTCCACTTT.

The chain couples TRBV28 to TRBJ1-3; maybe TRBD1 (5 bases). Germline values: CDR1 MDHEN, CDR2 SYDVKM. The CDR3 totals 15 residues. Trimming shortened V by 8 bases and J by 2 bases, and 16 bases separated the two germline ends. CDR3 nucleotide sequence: TGTGCCAGCCTGTGGACATTAGGGGCTGGAAACACCATATATTTT. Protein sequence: CASLWTLGAGNTIYF. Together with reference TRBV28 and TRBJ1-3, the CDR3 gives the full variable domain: DVKVTQSSRYLVKRTGEKVFLECVQDMDHENMFWYRQDPGLGLRLIYFSYDVKMKEKGDIPEGYSVSREKKERFSLILESASTNQTSMYLCASLWTLGAGNTIYFGEGSWLTVV.

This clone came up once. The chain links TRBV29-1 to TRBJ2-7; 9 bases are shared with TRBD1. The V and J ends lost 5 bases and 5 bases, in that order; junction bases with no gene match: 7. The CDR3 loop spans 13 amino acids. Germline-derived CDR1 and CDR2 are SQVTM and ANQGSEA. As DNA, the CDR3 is TGCAGCGTTACCGAAACAGGGGGCCACGAGCAGTACTTC. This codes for CSVTETGGHEQYF.

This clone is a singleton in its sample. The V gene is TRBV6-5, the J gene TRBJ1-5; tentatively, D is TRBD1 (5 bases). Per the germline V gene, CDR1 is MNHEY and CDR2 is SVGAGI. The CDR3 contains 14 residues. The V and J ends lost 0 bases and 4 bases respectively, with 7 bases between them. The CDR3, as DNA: TGTGCCAGCAGTTACTCGAGGACAAATCAGCCCCAGCATTTT. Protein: CASSYSRTNQPQHF.

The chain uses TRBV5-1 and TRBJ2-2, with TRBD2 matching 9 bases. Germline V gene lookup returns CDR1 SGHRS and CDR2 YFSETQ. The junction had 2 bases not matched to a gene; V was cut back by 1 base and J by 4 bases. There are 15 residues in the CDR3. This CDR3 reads CASSLLAGSTGELFF. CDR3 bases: TGCGCCAGCAGCTTGCTAGCGGGATCCACCGGGGAGCTGTTTTTT.

This chain's CDR3 is CASSPRQGTNSPLHF. CDR3 DNA: TGTGCCAGCAGTCCCCGACAGGGGACGAATTCACCCCTCCACTTT. The chain has TRBV7-9 and TRBJ1-6; 8 bases fit TRBD1. This CDR3 has 15 residues. Germline CDR1 is SEHNR and CDR2 is FQNEAQ (reference sequence). V was clipped by 6 bases and J by 7 bases; unmatched bases: 8.

As DNA, the CDR3 is TGTGCCAGCAGCCCGACCGGGGGCTGGAGTGAAGGCTACACCTTC. Translation gives CASSPTGGWSEGYTF. The genes are TRBV7-9 and TRBJ1-2; maybe TRBD1 (6 bases). This CDR3 has 15 residues. V was trimmed by 5 bases and J by 8 bases, leaving 21 bases between them. Germline lookup yields CDR1 SEHNR and CDR2 FQNEAQ (reference sequence).

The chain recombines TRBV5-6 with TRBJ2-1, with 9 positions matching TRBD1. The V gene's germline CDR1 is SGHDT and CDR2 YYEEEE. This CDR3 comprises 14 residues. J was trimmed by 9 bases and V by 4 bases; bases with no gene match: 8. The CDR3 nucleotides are TGTGCCAGCAGCCGGACAGGGGCGAGCGTTGAGCAGTTCTTC. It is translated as CASSRTGASVEQFF.

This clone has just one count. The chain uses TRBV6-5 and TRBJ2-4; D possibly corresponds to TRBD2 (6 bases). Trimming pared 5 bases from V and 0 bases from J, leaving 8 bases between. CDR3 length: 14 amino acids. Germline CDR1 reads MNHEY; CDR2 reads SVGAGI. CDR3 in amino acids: CASSPGLAKNIQYF. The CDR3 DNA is TGTGCCAGCAGTCCGGGACTAGCCAAAAACATTCAGTACTTC.

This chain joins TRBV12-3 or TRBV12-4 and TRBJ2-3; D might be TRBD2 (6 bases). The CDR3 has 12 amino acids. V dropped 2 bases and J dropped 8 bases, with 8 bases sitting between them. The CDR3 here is CASSLSEGTQYF. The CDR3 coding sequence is TGTGCCAGCAGTTTATCGGAGGGTACGCAGTATTTT.

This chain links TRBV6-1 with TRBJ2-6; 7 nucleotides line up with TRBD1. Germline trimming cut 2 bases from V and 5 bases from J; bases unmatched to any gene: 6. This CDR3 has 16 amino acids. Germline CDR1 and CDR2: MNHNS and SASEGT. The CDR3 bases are TGTGCCAGCAGTGAATTCGACAGGGAATGGGCCAACGTCCTGACTTTC. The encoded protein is CASSEFDREWANVLTF.

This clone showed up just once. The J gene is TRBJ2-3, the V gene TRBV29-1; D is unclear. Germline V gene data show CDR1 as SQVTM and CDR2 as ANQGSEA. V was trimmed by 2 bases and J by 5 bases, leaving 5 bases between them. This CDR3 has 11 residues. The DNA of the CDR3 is TGCAGCGTTGAACGGAGAGATACGCAGTATTTT. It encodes CSVERRDTQYF.

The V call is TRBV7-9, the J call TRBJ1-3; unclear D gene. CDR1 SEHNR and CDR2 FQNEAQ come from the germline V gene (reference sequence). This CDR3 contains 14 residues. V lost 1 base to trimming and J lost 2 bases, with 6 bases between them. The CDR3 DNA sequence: TGTGCCAGCAGCTTAGGAGTTGCTGGAAACACCATATATTTT. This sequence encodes CASSLGVAGNTIYF.

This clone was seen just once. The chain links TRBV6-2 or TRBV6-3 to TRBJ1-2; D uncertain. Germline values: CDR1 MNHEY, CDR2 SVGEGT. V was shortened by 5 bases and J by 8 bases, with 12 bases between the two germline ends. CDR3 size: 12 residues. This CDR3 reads CASSHRLGGYTF. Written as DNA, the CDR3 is TGTGCCAGCAGTCACCGGCTGGGGGGCTACACCTTC.

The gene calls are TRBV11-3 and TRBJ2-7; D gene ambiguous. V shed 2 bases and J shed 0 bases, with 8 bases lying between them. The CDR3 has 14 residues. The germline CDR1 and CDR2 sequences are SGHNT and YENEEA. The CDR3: CASSLWPSSYEQYF. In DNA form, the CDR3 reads TGTGCCAGCAGCTTATGGCCTTCCTCCTACGAGCAGTACTTC. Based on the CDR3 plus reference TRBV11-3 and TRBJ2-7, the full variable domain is EAGVVQSPRYKIIEKKQPVAFWCNPISGHNTLYWYLQNLGQGPELLIRYENEEAVDDSQLPKDRFSAERLKGVDSTLKIQPAELGDSAVYLCASSLWPSSYEQYFGPGTRLTVT.

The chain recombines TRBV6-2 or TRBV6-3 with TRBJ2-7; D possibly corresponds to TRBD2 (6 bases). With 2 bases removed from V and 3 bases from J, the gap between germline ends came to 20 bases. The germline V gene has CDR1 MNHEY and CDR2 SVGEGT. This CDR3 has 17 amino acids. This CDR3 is CASSYPTDGGYDYEQYF. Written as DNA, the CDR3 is TGTGCCAGCAGTTACCCGACAGATGGGGGGTATGACTACGAGCAGTACTTC.

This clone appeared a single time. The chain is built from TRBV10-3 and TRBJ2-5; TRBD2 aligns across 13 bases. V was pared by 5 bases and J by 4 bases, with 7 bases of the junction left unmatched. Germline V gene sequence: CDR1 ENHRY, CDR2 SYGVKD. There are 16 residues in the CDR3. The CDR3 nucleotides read TGTGCCATCAGTTCAGGACTAGCGGGAGACGTAGAGACCCAGTACTTC. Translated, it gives CAISSGLAGDVETQYF.

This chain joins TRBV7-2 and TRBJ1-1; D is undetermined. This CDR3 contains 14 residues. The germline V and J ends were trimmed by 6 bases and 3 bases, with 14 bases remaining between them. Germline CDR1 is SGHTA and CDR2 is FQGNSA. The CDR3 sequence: CASSRHALDTEAFF. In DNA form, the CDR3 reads TGTGCCAGCAGTAGACACGCCCTAGACACTGAAGCTTTCTTT.

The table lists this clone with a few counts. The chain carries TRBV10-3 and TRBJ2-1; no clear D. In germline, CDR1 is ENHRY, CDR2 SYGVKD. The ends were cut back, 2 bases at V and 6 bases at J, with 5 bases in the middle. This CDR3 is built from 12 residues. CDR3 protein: CAISEPLNEQFF. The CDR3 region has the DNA TGTGCCATCAGTGAGCCCCTCAATGAGCAGTTCTTC.

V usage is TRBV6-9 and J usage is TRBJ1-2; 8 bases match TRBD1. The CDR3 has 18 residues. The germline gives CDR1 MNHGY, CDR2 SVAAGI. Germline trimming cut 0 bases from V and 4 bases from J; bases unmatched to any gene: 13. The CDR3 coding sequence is TGTGCCAGCAGTTATTCTACGAACCCAATCACAGGGGGCTATGGCTACACCTTC. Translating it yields CASSYSTNPITGGYGYTF.

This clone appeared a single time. In DNA, the CDR3 is TGTGCCAGCAGTGACCGGGACAGGGCCTACGAGCAGTACTTC. Encoded protein: CASSDRDRAYEQYF. The chain joins TRBV2 to TRBJ2-7; 9 bases fit TRBD1. Germline assignment: CDR1 SNHLY and CDR2 FYNNEI. The CDR3 length is 14 residues. J was trimmed by 2 bases and V by 3 bases; bases with no gene match: 2. The whole variable domain, remainder taken from reference TRBV2 and TRBJ2-7, is EPEVTQTPSHQVTQMGQEVILRCVPISNHLYFYWYRQILGQKVEFLVSFYNNEISEKSEIFDDQFSVERPDGSNFTLKIRSTKLEDSAMYFCASSDRDRAYEQYFGPGTRLTVT.

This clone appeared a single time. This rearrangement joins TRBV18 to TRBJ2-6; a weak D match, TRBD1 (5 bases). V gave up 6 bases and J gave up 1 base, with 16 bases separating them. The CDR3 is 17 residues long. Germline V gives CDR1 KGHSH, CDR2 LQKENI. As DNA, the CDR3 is TGTGCCAGCTCCCTGTCCAGGGTCCCTTCTGGGGCCAACGTCCTGACTTTC. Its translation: CASSLSRVPSGANVLTF.

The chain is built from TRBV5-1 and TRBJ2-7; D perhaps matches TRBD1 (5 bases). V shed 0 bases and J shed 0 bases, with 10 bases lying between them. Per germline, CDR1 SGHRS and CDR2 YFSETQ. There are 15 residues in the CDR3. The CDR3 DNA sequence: TGCGCCAGCAGCTTGGTAAGGGGTAGCTCCTACGAGCAGTACTTC. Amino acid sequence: CASSLVRGSSYEQYF. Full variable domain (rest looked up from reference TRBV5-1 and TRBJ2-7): KAGVTQTPRYLIKTRGQQVTLSCSPISGHRSVSWYQQTPGQGLQFLFEYFSETQRNKGNFPGRFSGRQFSNSRSEMNVSTLELGDSALYLCASSLVRGSSYEQYFGPGTRLTVT.

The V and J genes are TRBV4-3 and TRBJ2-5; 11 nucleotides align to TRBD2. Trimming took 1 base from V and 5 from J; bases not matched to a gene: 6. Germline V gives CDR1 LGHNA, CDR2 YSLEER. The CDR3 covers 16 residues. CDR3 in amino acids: CASSQGLAGGQETQYF. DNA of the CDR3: TGCGCCAGCAGCCAAGGGTTAGCGGGAGGGCAGGAGACCCAGTACTTC.

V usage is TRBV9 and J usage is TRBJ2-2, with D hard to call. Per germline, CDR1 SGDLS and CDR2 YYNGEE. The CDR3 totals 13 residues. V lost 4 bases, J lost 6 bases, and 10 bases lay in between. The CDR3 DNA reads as TGTGCCAGCAGCCTCGGGTTGTCCGGGGAGCTGTTTTTT. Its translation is CASSLGLSGELFF.